The sequence of this T cell receptor (beta chain) was determined in a study of metastatic and nonmetastatic thyroid tumors. Overall study results and limits: Malignant tumors reportedly showed significantly higher TCR beta diversity than benign nodules in both blood and tumor.

Concerning this clone: The antigen is unknown.

Nobody among the patients had been given any treatment before thyroid surgery. Source study methods: The study took CDR3 differences across clinicopathological groups and made a distant-metastasis classifier for papillary thyroid cancer from them. MiXCR re-clonotyped the PCR reads for TCRdb. The V and J calls reflect TCRdb's pipeline rather than the authors' work. The table shows about 15,000 clones, with roughly a fifth occurring only once. After removal of 9 bases from V and 6 bases from J, the junction contained 19 bases not matched to a gene. Per the germline V gene, CDR1 is LNHDA and CDR2 is SQIVND (reference sequence). The CDR3 loop spans 16 amino acids.

The clonotype originates from a female donor with papillary thyroid cancer or a benign thyroid nodule (not recorded which). Some clones in this sample may be carry-over from other donors' samples. This chain joins TRBV19 and TRBJ2-7; 8 nucleotides line up with TRBD1. The sequenced material came from blood. CDR3 protein: CASKSTRQGTFGEQYF. Here the CDR3 DNA reads TGTGCCAGCAAATCTACGAGACAGGGGACTTTTGGCGAGCAGTACTTC.